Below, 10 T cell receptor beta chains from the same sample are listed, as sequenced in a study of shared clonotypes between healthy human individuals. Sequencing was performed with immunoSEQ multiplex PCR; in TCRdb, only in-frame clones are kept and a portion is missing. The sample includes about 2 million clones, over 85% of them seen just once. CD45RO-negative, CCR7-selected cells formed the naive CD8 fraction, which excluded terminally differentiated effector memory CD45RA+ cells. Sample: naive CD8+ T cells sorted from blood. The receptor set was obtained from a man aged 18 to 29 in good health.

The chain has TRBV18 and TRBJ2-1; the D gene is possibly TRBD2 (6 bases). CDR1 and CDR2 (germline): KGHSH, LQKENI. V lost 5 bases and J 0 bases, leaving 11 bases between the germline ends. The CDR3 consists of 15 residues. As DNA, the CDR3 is TGTGCCAGCTCAGGTTCCGGGAGCTCCTACAATGAGCAGTTCTTC. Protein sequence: CASSGSGSSYNEQFF.

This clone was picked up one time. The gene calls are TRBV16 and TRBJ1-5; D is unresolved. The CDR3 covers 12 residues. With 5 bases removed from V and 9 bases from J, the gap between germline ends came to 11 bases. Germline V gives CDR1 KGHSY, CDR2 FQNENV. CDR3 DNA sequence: TGTGCCAGCAGCATCCGTAAGGGGCCCCAGCATTTT. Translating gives CASSIRKGPQHF. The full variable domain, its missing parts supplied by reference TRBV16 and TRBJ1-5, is GEEVAQTPKHLVRGEGQKAKLYCAPIKGHSYVFWYQQVLKNEFKFLISFQNENVFDETGMPKERFSAKCLPNSPCSLEIQATKLEDSAVYFCASSIRKGPQHFGDGTRLSIL.

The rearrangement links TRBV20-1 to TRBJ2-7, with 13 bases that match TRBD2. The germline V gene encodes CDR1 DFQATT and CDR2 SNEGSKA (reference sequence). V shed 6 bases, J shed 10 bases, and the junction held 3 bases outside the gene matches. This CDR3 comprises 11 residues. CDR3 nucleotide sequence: TGCAGTGCCGGGACTAGCGGGGAACAGTACTTC. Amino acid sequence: CSAGTSGEQYF.

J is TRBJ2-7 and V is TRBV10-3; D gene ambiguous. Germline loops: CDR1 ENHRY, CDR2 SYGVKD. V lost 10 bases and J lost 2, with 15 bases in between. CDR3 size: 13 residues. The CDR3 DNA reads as TGTGCCACCACTCCGGGCCCGGCCTACGAGCAGTACTTC. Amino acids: CATTPGPAYEQYF.

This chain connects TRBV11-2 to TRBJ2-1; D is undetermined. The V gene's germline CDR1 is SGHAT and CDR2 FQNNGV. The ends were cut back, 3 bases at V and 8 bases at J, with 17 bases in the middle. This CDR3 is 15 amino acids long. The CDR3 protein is CASSFQGNPADEQFF. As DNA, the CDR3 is TGTGCCAGCAGCTTTCAAGGGAACCCGGCGGATGAGCAGTTCTTC.

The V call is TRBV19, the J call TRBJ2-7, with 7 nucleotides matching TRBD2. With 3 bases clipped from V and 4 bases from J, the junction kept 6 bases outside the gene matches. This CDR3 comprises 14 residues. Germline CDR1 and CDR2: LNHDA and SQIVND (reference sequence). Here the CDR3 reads CASSIGSGQYEQYF. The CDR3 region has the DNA TGTGCCAGTAGTATTGGTAGCGGGCAATACGAGCAGTACTTC.

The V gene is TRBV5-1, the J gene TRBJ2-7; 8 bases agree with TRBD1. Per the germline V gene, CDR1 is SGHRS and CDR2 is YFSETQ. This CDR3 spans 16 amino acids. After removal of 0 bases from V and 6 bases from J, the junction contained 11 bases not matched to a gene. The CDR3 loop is CASSLARAGGPTEQYF. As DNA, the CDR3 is TGCGCCAGCAGCTTGGCCAGGGCAGGGGGCCCTACCGAGCAGTACTTC.

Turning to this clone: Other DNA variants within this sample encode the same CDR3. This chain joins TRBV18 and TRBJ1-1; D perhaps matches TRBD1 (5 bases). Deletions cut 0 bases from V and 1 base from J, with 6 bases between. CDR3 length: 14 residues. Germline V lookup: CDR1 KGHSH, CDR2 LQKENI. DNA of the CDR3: TGTGCCAGCTCACCACCCGGGGGGAACACTGAAGCTTTCTTT. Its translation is CASSPPGGNTEAFF.

The CDR3 spells CASSKDWPGGRVIPNGYTF. CDR3 in DNA: TGTGCCAGCAGCAAAGATTGGCCAGGGGGCCGAGTTATACCCAATGGCTACACCTTC. This chain uses TRBV21-1 with TRBJ1-2; the D call in the table, TRBD1, was not verified against the DNA. TRBV21-1 is tagged as a pseudogene. The CDR3 length is 19 residues.

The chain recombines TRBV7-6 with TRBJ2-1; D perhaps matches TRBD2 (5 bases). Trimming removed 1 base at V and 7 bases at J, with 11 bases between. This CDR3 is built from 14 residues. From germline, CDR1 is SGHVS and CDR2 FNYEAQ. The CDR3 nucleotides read TGTGCCAGCAGCTTAGGGGCTAGCTTTAATGAGCAGTTCTTC. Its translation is CASSLGASFNEQFF.